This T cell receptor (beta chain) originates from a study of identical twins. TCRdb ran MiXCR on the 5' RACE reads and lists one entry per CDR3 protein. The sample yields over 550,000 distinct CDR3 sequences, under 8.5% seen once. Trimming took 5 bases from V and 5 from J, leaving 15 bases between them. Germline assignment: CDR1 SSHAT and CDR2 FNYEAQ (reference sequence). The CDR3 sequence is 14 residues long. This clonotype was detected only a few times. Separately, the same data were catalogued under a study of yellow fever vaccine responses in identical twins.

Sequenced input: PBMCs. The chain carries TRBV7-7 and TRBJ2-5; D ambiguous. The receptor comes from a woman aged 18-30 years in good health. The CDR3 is CASSLYTGVETQYF. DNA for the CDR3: TGTGCCAGCAGCCTGTATACTGGGGTGGAGACCCAGTACTTC. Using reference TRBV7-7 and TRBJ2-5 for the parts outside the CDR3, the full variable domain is GAGVSQSPRYKVTKRGQDVTLRCDPISSHATLYWYQQALGQGPEFLTYFNYEAQPDKSGLPSDRFSAERPEGSISTLTIQRTEQRDSAMYRCASSLYTGVETQYFGPGTRLLVL.